The 2 T cell receptor beta chains listed next were all sequenced from one sample in a study of regulatory T cells in long-lasting Graves disease. For TCR beta, libraries came from iRepertoire HTBI primers and Arm-PCR of CDR3 regions. Each CDR3 protein is one row after TCRdb ran MiXCR on the multiplex PCR reads. The table includes a few hundred thousand distinct CDR3 sequences, approximately 18% detected once. Time point specified: newly diagnosed GD, antithyroid drugs for less than 3 months. Scientists built the TCR library using RNA that was extracted from PBMCs. These data were also reused for a study on T cells in Graves' hyperthyroidism and ophthalmopathy.

Sequenced here: peripheral blood mononuclear cells (PBMCs), sampled at new diagnosis, from a patient treated with antithyroid drugs. The receptors here all came from a woman aged 30 to 39 with Graves disease.

This clonotype was observed at least ten times. V usage is TRBV18 and J usage is TRBJ1-4, with D uncertain. This CDR3 is 14 amino acids long. Germline V gene data show CDR1 as KGHSH and CDR2 as LQKENI. V was clipped by 1 base and J by 7 bases, with 10 bases between them. The CDR3 reads CASSPRAVGEKLFF. CDR3 nucleotide sequence: TGTGCCAGCTCACCACGGGCCGTGGGTGAAAAACTGTTTTTT.

This CDR3 is CASSQGTGGSFF. DNA for the CDR3: TGTGCCAGCAGCCAAGGGACAGGGGGGTCGTTCTTT. The chain has TRBV9 and TRBJ1-1, with 11 positions matching TRBD1. In germline, CDR1 is SGDLS, CDR2 YYNGEE. The ends lost 4 bases at V and 14 bases at J; junction bases unmatched: 7. The CDR3 extends over 12 amino acids. The whole variable domain, remainder taken from reference TRBV9 and TRBJ1-1, is DSGVTQTPKHLITATGQRVTLRCSPRSGDLSVYWYQQSLDQGLQFLIQYYNGEERAKGNILERFSAQQFPDLHSELNLSSLELGDSALYFCASSQGTGGSFFGQGTRLTVV.